Listed here are 16 T cell receptor beta chains from one sample, sequenced in a study of Tregs in tolerant kidney transplant recipients. Clones were sequenced by immunoSEQ multiplex PCR, and TCRdb holds only the in-frame ones, with some missing. The sample contains 69,000 or so clones, 85% to 90% of which appear only once. The sequenced sample was CD4+ T cells from blood, obtained before the transplant. These receptors were obtained from a human donor who received a combined kidney and bone marrow transplant.

This clone has more than one count but fewer than ten. The J gene is TRBJ1-1, the V gene TRBV29-1; 9 positions agree with TRBD1. The CDR3 is 13 residues long. Germline loops: CDR1 SQVTM, CDR2 ANQGSEA. V shed 3 bases and J 7 bases; nucleotides not matched to a gene: 6. The CDR3 nucleotides are TGCAGCGTTGAGGGGGACAGGGATGATGAAGCTTTCTTT. The encoded protein is CSVEGDRDDEAFF. The full variable domain, completed using reference TRBV29-1 and TRBJ1-1, is SAVISQKPSRDICQRGTSLTIQCQVDSQVTMMFWYRQQPGQSLTLIATANQGSEATYESGFVIDKFPISRPNLTFSTLTVSNMSPEDSSIYLCSVEGDRDDEAFFGQGTRLTVV.

The chain uses TRBV2 and TRBJ2-7, with D possibly matching TRBD1 (5 bases). The CDR3 covers 13 residues. Trimming cost V 4 bases and J 6 bases, with 13 bases left between them. Germline V gene lookup returns CDR1 SNHLY and CDR2 FYNNEI. CDR3 nucleotide sequence: TGTGCCAGCAGTGTGTCCACAGGCGGCGAGCAGTACTTC. Protein sequence: CASSVSTGGEQYF.

V usage is TRBV6-1 and J usage is TRBJ1-4; D call uncertain. V was cut by 3 bases and J by 2 bases, with 10 bases left in between. Germline CDR1 reads MNHNS; CDR2 reads SASEGT. This CDR3 is built from 15 residues. As DNA, the CDR3 is TGTGCCAGCAGTGACATTTGGCGGACTAATGAAAAACTGTTTTTT. Amino acids: CASSDIWRTNEKLFF.

This clone occurred once. The chain is built from TRBV2 and TRBJ2-3; maybe TRBD2 (5 bases). Looked up from germline, CDR1 is SNHLY and CDR2 is FYNNEI. This CDR3 is 18 amino acids long. Trimming removed 4 bases at V and 1 base at J, with 21 bases between. The CDR3 nucleotides are TGTGCCAGCAGTGCCGGAAGGATTAGCGTGAAAGGCACAGATACGCAGTATTTT. Translation: CASSAGRISVKGTDTQYF.

The chain has TRBV7-7 and TRBJ2-7, with D tentatively TRBD1 (6 bases). CDR3 length equals 13 residues. CDR1 SSHAT and CDR2 FNYEAQ come from the germline V gene (reference sequence). V was trimmed by 5 bases and J by 4 bases, leaving 12 bases between them. The CDR3 region has the DNA TGTGCCAGCAGCCCAATACAGGGTTACGAGCAGTACTTC. Translation: CASSPIQGYEQYF.

The rearrangement joins TRBV4-1 to TRBJ2-6; D gene uncertain. Germline V lookup: CDR1 MGHRA, CDR2 YSYEKL. V was cut by 3 bases and J by 3 bases, with 9 bases left in between. The CDR3 loop spans 15 amino acids. CDR3 in amino acids: CASSHGYIGANVLTF. The CDR3 nucleotides read TGCGCCAGCAGCCACGGGTATATTGGGGCCAACGTCCTGACTTTC.

The CDR3 here is CASSLTGLYEQYF. The CDR3 nucleotides are TGTGCCAGCAGTTTAACAGGGCTCTACGAGCAGTACTTC. The chain carries TRBV28 and TRBJ2-7; perhaps TRBD1 as D (6 bases). Trimming took 2 bases from V and 3 from J, leaving 8 bases between them. Germline lookup yields CDR1 MDHEN and CDR2 SYDVKM. The CDR3 sequence is 13 residues long.

This chain connects TRBV19 to TRBJ1-5; D is ambiguous. The CDR3 consists of 13 residues. Germline V lookup: CDR1 LNHDA, CDR2 SQIVND (reference sequence). V was pared by 4 bases and J by 5 bases, with 9 bases between. CDR3: CASSTSSDQPQHF. The CDR3 region has the DNA TGTGCCAGTAGTACTTCTTCGGATCAGCCCCAGCATTTT.

This clone was observed a single time. The chain uses TRBV6-6 and TRBJ2-1, with 8 bases aligning to TRBD2. The CDR3 has 13 amino acids. CDR1 MNHNY and CDR2 SVGAGI come from the germline V gene (reference sequence). The J segment lost 13 bases and the V segment lost 7 bases, leaving 12 bases of the junction unmatched. CDR3 nucleotide sequence: TGTGCCAGCACGGGACTAGAAGTGCTCCCACAGTTCTTC. Translating it yields CASTGLEVLPQFF.

The chain joins TRBV28 to TRBJ1-1; TRBD1 agrees at 10 bases. V trimming: 6 bases; J trimming: 6 bases; junction bases outside the gene matches: 7. The V gene's germline CDR1 is MDHEN and CDR2 SYDVKM. The length of the CDR3 is 14 residues. The CDR3 sequence: CASRQTGGISEAFF. The CDR3 DNA reads TGTGCCAGCAGACAGACAGGGGGCATCTCTGAAGCTTTCTTT. The full variable domain, rest sourced from reference TRBV28 and TRBJ1-1, is DVKVTQSSRYLVKRTGEKVFLECVQDMDHENMFWYRQDPGLGLRLIYFSYDVKMKEKGDIPEGYSVSREKKERFSLILESASTNQTSMYLCASRQTGGISEAFFGQGTRLTVV.

V and J are TRBV5-1 and TRBJ2-5; 13 bases align to TRBD2. The junction had 6 bases not matched to a gene; V was cut back by 4 bases and J by 3 bases. In germline, CDR1 is SGHRS, CDR2 YFSETQ. The CDR3 sequence is 16 residues long. In DNA form, the CDR3 reads TGCGCCAGCAGCACCGGGACTAGCGGGACCAAAGAGACCCAGTACTTC. Protein: CASSTGTSGTKETQYF.

The CDR3 here is CASSREGTSNYGYTF. DNA for the CDR3: TGTGCCAGCAGCCGGGAGGGAACCTCTAACTATGGCTACACCTTC. V gene TRBV9 combines with J gene TRBJ1-2; D is unclear. V lost 4 bases and J 0 bases, leaving 13 bases between the germline ends. CDR1 SGDLS and CDR2 YYNGEE come from the germline V gene. The CDR3 is 15 amino acids.

The V and J genes are TRBV4-2 and TRBJ2-7; TRBD1 matches at 10 bases. V shed 4 bases and J 6 bases; nucleotides not matched to a gene: 21. The CDR3 length is 19 residues. Germline V lookup: CDR1 LGHNA, CDR2 YNFKEQ. The CDR3 sequence: CASSLPAGTGAGAFREQYF. The CDR3 DNA reads as TGTGCCAGCAGCCTCCCGGCGGGGACAGGGGCTGGGGCTTTTCGCGAGCAGTACTTC.

The chain couples TRBV7-3 to TRBJ2-1; maybe TRBD2 (6 bases). Germline values: CDR1 SGHTA, CDR2 FQGTGA. The CDR3 contains 13 residues. Trimming shortened V by 5 bases and J by 7 bases, and 12 bases separated the two germline ends. CDR3 DNA: TGTGCCAGCAGCCCCCCGGGACTTAATGAGCAGTTCTTC. Protein product: CASSPPGLNEQFF.

The CDR3 DNA reads TGTGCCAGCTTGGTGGGAGGGGGCTACGAGCAGTACTTC. Translation gives CASLVGGGYEQYF. The genes are TRBV6-1 and TRBJ2-7; a weak D match, TRBD2 (7 bases). The germline V and J ends were trimmed by 8 bases and 3 bases, with 14 bases remaining between them. Germline CDR1 reads MNHNS; CDR2 reads SASEGT. The CDR3 spans 13 residues.

The chain employs TRBV7-3 and TRBJ2-1; D might be TRBD1 (6 bases). Germline assignment: CDR1 SGHTA and CDR2 FQGTGA. V dropped 4 bases and J dropped 4 bases, with 14 bases sitting between them. The CDR3 runs 15 residues. CDR3 nucleotides: TGTGCCAGCAGCTCCCAGGGGCTCCCTTACAATGAGCAGTTCTTC. Translation: CASSSQGLPYNEQFF.